This entry is about one TCR beta chain. This sample stems from a study of blood T cell repertoires in COVID-19. Overall study: Some COVID-19 samples were acute and others convalescent; all came from the United States, Italy and Spain. From T cells, B-cell-depleted T cells, or PBMCs came the material, which was cDNA or gDNA.

Germline V lookup: CDR1 SGHDN, CDR2 FVKESK. The CDR3 loop spans 14 amino acids. V was cut by 1 base and J by 9 bases, with 10 bases left in between. Methods used by the authors: From reference gene primer amplification, estimates of nucleated cell counts were derived. Sequencing was performed with immunoSEQ multiplex PCR; in TCRdb, only in-frame clones are kept and a portion is missing. From that table come the V and J calls and clone size; the DNA was used to work out D and trimming. Found here are some 150,000 clones, roughly 87% of them singletons; the top ten hold roughly 4%. The chain is built from TRBV14 and TRBJ1-6; D unclear. The source is a woman aged 55-69 years who had recovered from COVID-19. The material sequenced was peripheral blood. The CDR3 loop reads CASSQGFYTSPLHF. The CDR3 DNA reads as TGTGCCAGCAGCCAAGGGTTTTACACTTCACCCCTCCACTTT.